The 7 T cell receptor beta chains below were found in one sample sequenced in a study of neurological immune-mediated disorders. TCRdb processed the 5' RACE reads anew with MiXCR; each CDR3 protein has one entry. The top ten hold around 0.6% of the sample, which has about 44,000 distinct CDR3 sequences, roughly 6% seen once. Material: CD4+ T cells from blood. The receptors here all came from a woman in her thirties or forties in good health.

In its sample, this clonotype was seen many times. This chain links TRBV7-2 with TRBJ2-7; TRBD1 matches 8 bases. Germline V lookup: CDR1 SGHTA, CDR2 FQGNSA. J gave up 6 bases and V 3 bases, and 1 base lay outside the gene matches. The CDR3 covers 12 residues. In nucleotides, the CDR3 is TGTGCCAGCAGCTTTGGGACAGGCGAGCAGTACTTC. It yields the protein CASSFGTGEQYF.

This clonotype showed up many times. The chain couples TRBV5-1 to TRBJ2-5, with 14 bases that match TRBD2. CDR1 is SGHRS and CDR2 is YFSETQ in the germline V gene. Trimming took 4 bases from V and 4 from J; bases not matched to a gene: 3. This CDR3 is 15 amino acids long. The CDR3 is CASSPGLAGVETQYF. DNA of the CDR3: TGCGCCAGCAGCCCGGGACTAGCGGGAGTAGAGACCCAGTACTTC. The full variable domain, rest sourced from reference TRBV5-1 and TRBJ2-5, is KAGVTQTPRYLIKTRGQQVTLSCSPISGHRSVSWYQQTPGQGLQFLFEYFSETQRNKGNFPGRFSGRQFSNSRSEMNVSTLELGDSALYLCASSPGLAGVETQYFGPGTRLLVL.

This clonotype was counted ten times or more. The chain recombines TRBV14 with TRBJ2-7; tentatively, D is TRBD1 (6 bases). The germline V gene encodes CDR1 SGHDN and CDR2 FVKESK. The V end was cut by 4 bases, the J end by 4 bases, with 11 bases between. The CDR3 runs to 13 residues. The CDR3 here is CASSLNQGYEQYF. CDR3 nucleotides: TGTGCCAGCAGCCTAAACCAGGGGTACGAGCAGTACTTC.

The table lists this clonotype with many counts. The V call is TRBV27, the J call TRBJ1-2, with D perhaps TRBD1 (6 bases). The CDR3 is 14 amino acids. Germline assignment: CDR1 MNHEY and CDR2 SMNVEV (reference sequence). V lost 5 bases and J lost 4, with 14 bases in between. The CDR3 bases are TGTGCCAGCAGTCGGGGGGCGCGTGGCTATGGCTACACCTTC. The encoded protein is CASSRGARGYGYTF.

This clonotype has ten or more counts. This rearrangement joins TRBV5-1 to TRBJ2-3; no clear D gene. Trimming left V 4 bases short and J 0 bases short, with 6 bases between. This CDR3 comprises 13 residues. Germline V gives CDR1 SGHRS, CDR2 YFSETQ. Here the CDR3 DNA reads TGCGCCAGCAGCAAGGACAGCACAGATACGCAGTATTTT. It specifies CASSKDSTDTQYF.

At least ten counts were recorded for this clonotype. The rearrangement joins TRBV12-3 or TRBV12-4 to TRBJ1-6; the match to TRBD1 covers 9 bases. This CDR3 spans 14 amino acids. With 6 bases clipped from V and 5 bases from J, the junction kept 2 bases outside the gene matches. This chain's CDR3 is CASSRTGDNSPLHF. The CDR3 nucleotides read TGTGCCAGCAGCCGGACAGGGGATAATTCACCCCTCCACTTT.

At least ten counts were recorded for this clonotype. The CDR3 here is CASSWTTDYGYTF. The DNA for the CDR3 is TGTGCCAGCAGCTGGACAACGGACTATGGCTACACCTTC. The chain links TRBV5-6 to TRBJ1-2; D perhaps matches TRBD1 (5 bases). V was shortened by 3 bases and J by 3 bases, with 9 bases between the two germline ends. CDR3 size: 13 residues. CDR1 is SGHDT and CDR2 is YYEEEE in the germline V gene. The whole variable domain, filled in from reference TRBV5-6 and TRBJ1-2, reads DAGVTQSPTHLIKTRGQQVTLRCSPKSGHDTVSWYQQALGQGPQFIFQYYEEEERQRGNFPDRFSGHQFPNYSSELNVNALLLGDSALYLCASSWTTDYGYTFGSGTRLTVV.